This paragraph covers one TCR beta chain sequence. At one boundary the junction diverges from the germline segment, which might be a read error. Amplification of TCR beta CDR3 regions used RNA as the template. An initial round of RT-PCR targeting the TCR CDR3 relied on the HTBI primer set. TCRdb reprocessed the multiplex PCR reads via MiXCR and lists one record per CDR3 protein. The table records more than 600,000 distinct CDR3 sequences, about 15% of them present only once. Stability of Graves' hyperthyroidism was defined as absent ophthalmopathy progression within 18 months. The hyperthyroidism was newly diagnosed and had lasted under 2 months; the patients were aged 18 to 65. Patients having uncontrolled infection, another autoimmune disease, pregnancy or lactation were not included. 8.5 to 10 ml of fresh peripheral blood supplied the PBMCs. These data originate in a study of T cells in Graves' hyperthyroidism and ophthalmopathy.

Germline V gene lookup returns CDR1 SNHLY and CDR2 FYNNEI. There are 16 residues in the CDR3. The TCR sequence derives from a man between 18 and 35 years old with Graves' hyperthyroidism. Input material: blood. The rearrangement uses TRBV2 and TRBJ2-7, with 12 positions matching TRBD1. The CDR3 DNA reads TGTGCCAGCAGCAGTGAAGGGGACAGGGGGCCTTACGCGCAGTACTTC. This sequence encodes CASSSEGDRGPYAQYF.